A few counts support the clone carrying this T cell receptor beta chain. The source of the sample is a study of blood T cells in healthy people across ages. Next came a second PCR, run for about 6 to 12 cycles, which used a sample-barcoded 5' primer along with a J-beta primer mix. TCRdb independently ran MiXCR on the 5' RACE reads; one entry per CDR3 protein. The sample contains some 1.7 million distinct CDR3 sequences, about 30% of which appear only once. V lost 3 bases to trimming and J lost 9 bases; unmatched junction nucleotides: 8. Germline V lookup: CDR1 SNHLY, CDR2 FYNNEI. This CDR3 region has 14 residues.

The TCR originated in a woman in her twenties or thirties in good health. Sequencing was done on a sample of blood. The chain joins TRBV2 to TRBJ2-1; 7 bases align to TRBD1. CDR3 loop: CASSERTGGAEQFF. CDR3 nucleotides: TGTGCCAGCAGTGAGCGGACAGGTGGGGCTGAGCAGTTCTTC. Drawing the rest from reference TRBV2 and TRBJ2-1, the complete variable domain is EPEVTQTPSHQVTQMGQEVILRCVPISNHLYFYWYRQILGQKVEFLVSFYNNEISEKSEIFDDQFSVERPDGSNFTLKIRSTKLEDSAMYFCASSERTGGAEQFFGPGTRLTVL.